The sequence of this T cell receptor beta chain was determined in a study of cytotoxic CD8 clonotypes in ibrutinib-treated CLL. The protocol was immunoSEQ multiplex PCR, while the TCRdb copy is restricted to in-frame clones and leaves out a portion. The repertoire includes about 92,000 clones, approximately 80% of them detected once, and roughly 25% sits in the top ten. This clone was detected a few times. The sequenced sample was PBMCs, obtained after 24 months of ibrutinib treatment. The TCR was taken from a human donor with chronic lymphocytic leukemia.

The CDR3 DNA sequence: TGTGCCAGCAGCTTAACAGGGGTTGGCAATCAGCCCCAGCATTTT. Translation: CASSLTGVGNQPQHF. V gene TRBV7-2 combines with J gene TRBJ1-5; 7 bases align to TRBD1. This CDR3 region has 15 residues. Germline loops: CDR1 SGHTA, CDR2 FQGNSA. V shed 2 bases, J shed 2 bases, and the junction held 3 bases outside the gene matches.